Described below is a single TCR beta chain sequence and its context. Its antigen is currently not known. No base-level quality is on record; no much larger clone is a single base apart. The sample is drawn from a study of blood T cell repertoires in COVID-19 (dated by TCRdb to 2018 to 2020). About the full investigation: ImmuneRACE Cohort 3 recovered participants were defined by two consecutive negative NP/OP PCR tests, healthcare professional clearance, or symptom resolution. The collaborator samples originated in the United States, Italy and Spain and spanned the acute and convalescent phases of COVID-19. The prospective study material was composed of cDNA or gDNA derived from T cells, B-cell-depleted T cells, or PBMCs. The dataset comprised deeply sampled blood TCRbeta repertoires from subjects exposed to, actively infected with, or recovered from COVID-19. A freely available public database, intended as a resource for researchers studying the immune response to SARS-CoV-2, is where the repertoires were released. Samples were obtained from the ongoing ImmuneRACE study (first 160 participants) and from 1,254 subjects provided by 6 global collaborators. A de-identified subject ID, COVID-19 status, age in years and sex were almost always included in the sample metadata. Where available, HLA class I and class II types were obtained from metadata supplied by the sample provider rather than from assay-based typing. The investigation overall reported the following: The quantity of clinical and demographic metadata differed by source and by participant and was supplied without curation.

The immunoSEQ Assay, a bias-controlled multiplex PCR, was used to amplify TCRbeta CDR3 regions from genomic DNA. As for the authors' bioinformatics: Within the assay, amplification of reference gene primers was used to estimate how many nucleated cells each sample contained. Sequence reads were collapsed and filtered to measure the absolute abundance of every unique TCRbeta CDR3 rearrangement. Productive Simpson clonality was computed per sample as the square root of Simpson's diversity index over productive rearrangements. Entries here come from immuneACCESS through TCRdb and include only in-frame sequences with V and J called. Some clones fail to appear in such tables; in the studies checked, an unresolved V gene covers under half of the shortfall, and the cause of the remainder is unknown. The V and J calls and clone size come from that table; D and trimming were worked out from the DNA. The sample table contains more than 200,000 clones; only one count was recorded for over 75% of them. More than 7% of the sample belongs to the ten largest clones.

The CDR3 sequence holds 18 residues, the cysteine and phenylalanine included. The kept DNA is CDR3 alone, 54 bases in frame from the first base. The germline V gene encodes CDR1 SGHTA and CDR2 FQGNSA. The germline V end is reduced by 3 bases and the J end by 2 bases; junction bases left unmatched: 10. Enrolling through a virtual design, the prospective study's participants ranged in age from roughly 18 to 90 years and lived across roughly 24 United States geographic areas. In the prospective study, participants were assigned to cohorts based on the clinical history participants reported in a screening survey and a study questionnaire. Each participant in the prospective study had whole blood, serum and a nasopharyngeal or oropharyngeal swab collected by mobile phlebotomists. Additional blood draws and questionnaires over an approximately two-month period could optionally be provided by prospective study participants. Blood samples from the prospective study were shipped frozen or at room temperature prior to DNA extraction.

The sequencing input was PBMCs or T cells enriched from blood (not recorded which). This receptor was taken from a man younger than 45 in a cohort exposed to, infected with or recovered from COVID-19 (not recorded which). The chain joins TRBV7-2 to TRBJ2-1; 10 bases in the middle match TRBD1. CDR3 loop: CASSFRIPGQGAYNEQFF. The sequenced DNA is TGTGCCAGCAGCTTTAGGATTCCCGGACAGGGGGCCTACAATGAGCAGTTCTTC.